The 9 T cell receptor beta chains in this list originate from one sample, sequenced in a study of blood T cell repertoires in COVID-19. The data were produced by immunoSEQ multiplex PCR, yet TCRdb's version contains in-frame clones alone and is incomplete. The sample holds tens of thousands of clones, about 90% seen once. The sequencing input was peripheral blood. These TCRs come from a woman older than 75 with acute or convalescent COVID-19.

The rearrangement links TRBV9 to TRBJ1-1, with a weak D call TRBD1 (5 bases). This CDR3 region has 13 residues. Per germline, CDR1 SGDLS and CDR2 YYNGEE. The V end was cut by 4 bases, the J end by 1 base, with 8 bases between. CDR3 residues: CASSRGQNTEAFF. The CDR3 DNA reads as TGTGCCAGCAGCCGCGGACAGAACACTGAAGCTTTCTTT.

V usage is TRBV11-1 and J usage is TRBJ2-1; the D gene is possibly TRBD1 (6 bases). The germline CDR1 and CDR2 sequences are SGHAT and FQDESV (reference sequence). The CDR3 is 16 residues long. Trimming left V 3 bases short and J 2 bases short, with 14 bases between. CDR3 residues: CASSFVLGQAYNEQFF. The DNA of the CDR3 is TGTGCCAGCAGCTTTGTATTGGGACAAGCCTACAATGAGCAGTTCTTC.

In DNA, the CDR3 is TGTGCCAGCTCACCTCCCCAAGCCCCCCCACAGCAGTACTTC. This codes for CASSPPQAPPQQYF. The chain joins TRBV18 to TRBJ2-7, with unresolved D. V lost 3 bases to trimming and J lost 8 bases, with 17 bases between them. CDR1 KGHSH and CDR2 LQKENI come from the germline V gene. This CDR3 spans 14 amino acids.

J is TRBJ2-3 and V is TRBV3-1 (or the pseudogene TRBV3-2), with TRBD1 identical over 8 bases. The CDR3 consists of 15 residues. V shed 2 bases and J 3 bases; nucleotides not matched to a gene: 4. In germline, CDR1 is LGHDT, CDR2 YNNKEL (reference sequence). CDR3 in DNA: TGTGCCAGCAGCCAACCGACAGGGGTAACAGATACGCAGTATTTT. It translates to CASSQPTGVTDTQYF.

The chain is built from TRBV7-5 and TRBJ2-4; whether TRBD1, the table's D call, matches the DNA was not checked. TRBV7-5 is shown as a pseudogene. This CDR3 has 18 amino acids. CDR3 DNA: TGTGCCAGAAGACTCAAGAGGACAGCTAGAATAGCCAAAAACATTCAGTACTTC. This encodes CARRLKRTARIAKNIQYF.

This chain connects TRBV6-2 or TRBV6-3 to TRBJ2-3; possibly TRBD1 for D (6 bases). V was trimmed by 6 bases and J by 4 bases, leaving 20 bases between them. The germline gives CDR1 MNHEY, CDR2 SVGEGT. CDR3 length equals 16 residues. The CDR3 reads CASSIATGGLADTQYF. The CDR3 nucleotides read TGTGCCAGCAGCATTGCGACAGGCGGTTTAGCAGATACGCAGTATTTT.

The rearrangement uses TRBV11-2 and TRBJ1-1; 8 nucleotides match TRBD1. Germline CDR1 reads SGHAT; CDR2 reads FQNNGV. The length of the CDR3 is 13 residues. V trimming: 8 bases; J trimming: 0 bases; junction bases outside the gene matches: 2. The CDR3 nucleotides are TGTGCCAGCGGACAGGGTTTGAACACTGAAGCTTTCTTT. It encodes CASGQGLNTEAFF.

V is TRBV4-1 and J is TRBJ2-3; D may be TRBD2 (7 bases). Germline CDR1 is MGHRA and CDR2 is YSYEKL. The germline V and J ends were trimmed by 4 bases and 5 bases, with 16 bases remaining between them. The CDR3 is made up of 15 amino acids. Here the CDR3 reads CASSPGRGGGDTQYF. The DNA of the CDR3 is TGCGCCAGCAGCCCGGGGAGGGGGGGTGGAGATACGCAGTATTTT.

The chain joins TRBV5-1 to TRBJ2-5, with no clear D. This CDR3 has 14 amino acids. Trimming cost V 4 bases and J 7 bases, with 17 bases left between them. From germline, CDR1 is SGHRS and CDR2 YFSETQ. The CDR3 is CASSVRSTDGTQYF. The CDR3 DNA reads TGCGCCAGCAGCGTGAGGTCCACTGATGGGACCCAGTACTTC.